Described below is a single T cell receptor beta chain sequence and its context. No antigen is known for it. Lysates of CMV-infected fibroblasts at around 9.9 ug/mL stimulated these cells. Sorting selected CD4+ T cells upregulating both CD40 ligand and CD69. CD4+ T cell counts exceeded 400 cells/uL; CMV serology was positive. This sample is drawn from a study of persistence of HIV-infected CD4 T cells. Whole-study context: Up to roughly 180 mL blood was drawn at multiple time points; a couple of donors had single-time leukapheresis.

The libraries were made with immunoSEQ version 4 in survey mode. The repertoire was sequenced with immunoSEQ multiplex PCR; TCRdb's copy has only in-frame clones and lacks some. The data show roughly 16,000 clones, almost 65% seen once. This TCR derives from an adult woman with HIV who was CMV-seropositive. This specimen consisted of CD4+ T cells sorted from PBMCs after roughly 18-hour stimulation, obtained from a patient who received antiretroviral therapy.

CDR3 in amino acids: CASSLRGDPGELFF. The CDR3 region has the DNA TGCGCCAGCAGCTTGCGGGGGGACCCCGGGGAGCTGTTTTTT. The chain recombines TRBV5-1 with TRBJ2-2; 7 bases are a match to TRBD2. CDR3 length: 14 amino acids. The V gene end was trimmed by 1 base and the J gene end by 6 bases; junction bases not matched to a gene: 3. The germline V gene has CDR1 SGHRS and CDR2 YFSETQ.